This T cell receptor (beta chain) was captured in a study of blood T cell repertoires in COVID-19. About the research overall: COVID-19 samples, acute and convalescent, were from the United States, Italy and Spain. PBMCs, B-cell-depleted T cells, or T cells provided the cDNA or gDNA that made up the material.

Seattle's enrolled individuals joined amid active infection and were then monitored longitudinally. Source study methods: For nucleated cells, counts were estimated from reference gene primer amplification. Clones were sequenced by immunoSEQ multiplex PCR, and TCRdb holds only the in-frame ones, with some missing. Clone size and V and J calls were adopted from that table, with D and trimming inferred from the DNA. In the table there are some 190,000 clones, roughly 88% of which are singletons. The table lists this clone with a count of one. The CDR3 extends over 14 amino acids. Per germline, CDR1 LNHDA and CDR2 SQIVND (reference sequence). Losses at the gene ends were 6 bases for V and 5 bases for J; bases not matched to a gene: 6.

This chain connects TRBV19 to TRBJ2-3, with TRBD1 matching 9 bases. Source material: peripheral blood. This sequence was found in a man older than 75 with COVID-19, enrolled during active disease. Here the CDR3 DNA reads TGTGCCAGTAGCCGGGACAGGGATGGAGATACGCAGTATTTT. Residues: CASSRDRDGDTQYF.